This TCR beta chain was recorded in a study of regulatory T cells in long-lasting Graves disease. Study-wide results and limits: Patients with persistent disease shared under 3,500 public clonotypes, outpacing the roughly 1,000 shared by new patients. TRBV28, TRBJ1-2 and TRBJ2-5 emerged as the favored segments in persistent disease.

For TCR beta, libraries came from iRepertoire HTBI primers and Arm-PCR of CDR3 regions. TCRdb reprocessed the multiplex PCR reads with MiXCR, giving one entry per CDR3 protein. The top ten clones hold about 7.8% of a sample with some 440,000 distinct CDR3 sequences, under 25% of them seen once. This clonotype was detected many times. What it binds is unknown. Specified time point: persistent/refractory GD, antithyroid drugs over 5 years with positive TRAb. RNA from PBMCs was the source of the TCR library. Graves' disease diagnosis used American Thyroid Association guidelines. Germline V gives CDR1 GTSNPN, CDR2 SVGIG (reference sequence). This CDR3 is 15 amino acids long. V shed 0 bases and J shed 4 bases, with 13 bases lying between them.

The clonotype comes from a female donor with Graves disease. This specimen consisted of peripheral blood mononuclear cells (PBMCs), obtained when the disease was refractory, from a patient treated with antithyroid drugs. The chain has TRBV30 and TRBJ1-5; D unresolved. CDR3 in amino acids: CAWSVGLPGNQPQHF. CDR3 in DNA: TGTGCCTGGAGTGTAGGTCTTCCGGGGAATCAGCCCCAGCATTTT.